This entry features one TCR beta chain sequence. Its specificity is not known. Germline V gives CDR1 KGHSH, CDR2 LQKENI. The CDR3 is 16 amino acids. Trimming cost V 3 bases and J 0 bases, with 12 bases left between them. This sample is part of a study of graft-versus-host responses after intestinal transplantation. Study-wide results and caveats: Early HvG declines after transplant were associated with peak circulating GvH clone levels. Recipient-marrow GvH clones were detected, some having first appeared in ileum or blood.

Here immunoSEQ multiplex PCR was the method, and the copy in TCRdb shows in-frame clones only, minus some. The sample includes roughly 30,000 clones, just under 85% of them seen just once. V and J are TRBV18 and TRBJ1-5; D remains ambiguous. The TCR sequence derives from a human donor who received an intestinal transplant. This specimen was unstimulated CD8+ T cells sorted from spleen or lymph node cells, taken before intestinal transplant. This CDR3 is CASSPGRLYSNQPQHF. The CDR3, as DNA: TGTGCCAGCTCACCGGGCCGCCTTTATAGCAATCAGCCCCAGCATTTT.